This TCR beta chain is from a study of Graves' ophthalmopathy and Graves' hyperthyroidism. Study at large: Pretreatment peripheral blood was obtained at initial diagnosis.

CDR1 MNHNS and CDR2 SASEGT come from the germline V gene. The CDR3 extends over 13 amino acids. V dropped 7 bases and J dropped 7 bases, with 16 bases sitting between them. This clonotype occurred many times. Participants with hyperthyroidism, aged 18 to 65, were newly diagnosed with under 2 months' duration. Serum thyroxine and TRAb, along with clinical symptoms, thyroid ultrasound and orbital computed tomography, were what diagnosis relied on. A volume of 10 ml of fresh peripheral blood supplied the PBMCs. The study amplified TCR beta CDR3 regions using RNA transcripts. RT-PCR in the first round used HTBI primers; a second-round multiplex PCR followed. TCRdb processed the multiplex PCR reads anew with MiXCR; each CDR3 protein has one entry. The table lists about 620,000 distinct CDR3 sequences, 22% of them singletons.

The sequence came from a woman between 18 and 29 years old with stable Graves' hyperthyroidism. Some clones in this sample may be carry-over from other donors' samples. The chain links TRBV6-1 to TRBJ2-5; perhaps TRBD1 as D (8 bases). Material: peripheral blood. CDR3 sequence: CASNPTGEGTQYF. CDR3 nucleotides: TGTGCCAGCAACCCGACAGGGGAGGGGACCCAGTACTTC.